This T cell receptor beta chain was found in a study of vaccination effects on CD4 cells after COVID-19. The germline V gene encodes CDR1 MNHEY and CDR2 SMNVEV (reference sequence). The V gene lost 3 bases and the J gene lost 0 bases, with 12 bases spanning the gap. The CDR3 extends over 17 amino acids. Comments on this clone: As yet, its antigen is unknown.

Data came from immunoSEQ multiplex PCR; TCRdb stores just in-frame clones and leaves some out. The repertoire includes tens of thousands of clones, 73% of them detected once, and 2% to 3% sits in the top ten. Isolation of CD4+ T cells took place after more than 9 days of culture. Two-dose vaccination with either BNT162b2 or mRNA-1273 was given to the participants. The material was CD4+ T cells from PBMCs cultured without peptide, obtained after COVID-19 vaccination. The source of this sequence is a human donor who received a COVID-19 vaccine. This chain connects TRBV27 to TRBJ1-6; D is unresolved. The CDR3 protein is CASSFGVGSSYNSPLHF. CDR3 coding DNA: TGTGCCAGCAGTTTTGGAGTCGGAAGCTCCTATAATTCACCCCTCCACTTT.